This T cell receptor (beta chain) was identified during a study of CD8 T cells in ankylosing spondylitis. Study-level findings and limits: A motif of 7 or 8 highly homologous TCR beta variants was seen as apparently characteristic of ankylosing spondylitis blood. Disease-associated clones were reportedly significantly overrepresented in matched ankylosing spondylitis synovial fluid. Clones linked with disease were CD8+ and fairly uncommon in the peripheral blood.

Quantitative molecular-barcoded 5'-RACE generated the TCR beta libraries. From the 5' RACE reads, TCRdb called clonotypes with MiXCR, one entry per CDR3 protein. The sample records 250,000 or so distinct CDR3 sequences, under 20% being singletons. Of note for this clonotype: What it recognizes is unknown.

Germline CDR1 reads SGHTA; CDR2 reads FQGTGA. This CDR3 contains 14 residues. Between the trimmed V and J ends, which lost 0 bases and 8 bases, there was a span of 11 bases. The chain is built from TRBV7-3 and TRBJ2-1; D is unclear. Specimen: blood, either unsorted or a sorted T cell fraction (not recorded which). This TCR derives from a male donor with ankylosing spondylitis or in good health (not recorded which). The CDR3 protein is CASSLTPDPDEQFF. CDR3 sequence (DNA): TGTGCCAGCAGCTTAACTCCTGACCCGGATGAGCAGTTCTTC.